Listed below are T cell receptor beta chains from one sample, sequenced in a study of cytomegalovirus exposure and HLA in healthy donors. The method was immunoSEQ multiplex PCR; TCRdb's version includes in-frame clones alone and lacks a portion of them. The sample carries 85,000 to 130,000 clones, 75% recorded once. The sequencing input was PBMCs. Receptor source: a woman aged 18 to 35 in good health and CMV-seropositive. CDR3s leave out the opening cysteine and the closing phenylalanine or tryptophan. Each record gives: V gene, D gene, clone size, CDR3 protein. A D gene is named only where the DNA matches it firmly. Rows may omit the clone size; those that give it use once, few, many or a size class.

v_call: TRBV2; d_call: TRBD1; clone_size: once; cdr3_aa: ASSPTWPGQGGNEQF
v_call: TRBV28; d_call: -; clone_size: -; cdr3_aa: ASSLHRDDTQY
v_call: TRBV6-6; d_call: TRBD2; clone_size: -; cdr3_aa: ASRKLAGSSYEQY
v_call: TRBV7-3; d_call: TRBD2; clone_size: -; cdr3_aa: ASSPGGSGRMGEQF
v_call: TRBV5-6; d_call: -; clone_size: -; cdr3_aa: ASSIPPTSNEQY
v_call: TRBV4-1; d_call: -; clone_size: -; cdr3_aa: ASSQVSRGDLF
v_call: TRBV25-1; d_call: -; clone_size: -; cdr3_aa: ASSEYGAASLHYGYT
v_call: TRBV19; d_call: -; clone_size: -; cdr3_aa: ASSNPGTPRSEQF
v_call: TRBV5-1; d_call: TRBD2; clone_size: -; cdr3_aa: ASSLAPRGAGGAETQY
v_call: TRBV10-3; d_call: TRBD2; clone_size: -; cdr3_aa: AISAGGPGAGELF
v_call: TRBV30; d_call: -; clone_size: -; cdr3_aa: AWSLAVYEQY
v_call: TRBV6-5; d_call: TRBD1; clone_size: few; cdr3_aa: ASSYQSGTGTHEQF
v_call: TRBV27; d_call: -; clone_size: -; cdr3_aa: ASSLSPGTLTNTEAF
v_call: TRBV10-3; d_call: TRBD2; clone_size: -; cdr3_aa: AIGGVGGNEQF
v_call: TRBV7-6; d_call: TRBD2; clone_size: -; cdr3_aa: ASSPRVAGGTDTQY
v_call: TRBV18; d_call: -; clone_size: once; cdr3_aa: ASSPEETQY
v_call: TRBV10-3; d_call: -; clone_size: -; cdr3_aa: AISESTGLGAEAF
v_call: TRBV2; d_call: TRBD2; clone_size: -; cdr3_aa: ASTASGSTYEQY
v_call: TRBV6-6; d_call: -; clone_size: -; cdr3_aa: ASSYLPGMDEQF
v_call: TRBV30; d_call: TRBD2; clone_size: -; cdr3_aa: ACSREVGRYEQY
v_call: TRBV27; d_call: TRBD2; clone_size: -; cdr3_aa: ASKGTSLNEQF
v_call: TRBV4-3; d_call: TRBD1; clone_size: -; cdr3_aa: ASSLLVGTGGIETQY
v_call: TRBV6-4; d_call: -; clone_size: -; cdr3_aa: ASTNDRFNGELF
v_call: TRBV27; d_call: TRBD1; clone_size: -; cdr3_aa: ASTLKTGVTGELF
v_call: TRBV9; d_call: -; clone_size: -; cdr3_aa: ASSVATHNEQF
v_call: TRBV9; d_call: TRBD2; clone_size: -; cdr3_aa: ASSDSGSGYNEQF
v_call: TRBV7-3; d_call: TRBD1; clone_size: -; cdr3_aa: ASRPPGQGAAAF
v_call: TRBV6-5; d_call: TRBD1; clone_size: -; cdr3_aa: ASSTTGGMYNEQF
v_call: TRBV2; d_call: TRBD1; clone_size: -; cdr3_aa: ASTYDRGGDTEAF
v_call: TRBV18; d_call: TRBD2; clone_size: -; cdr3_aa: ASSPPAGGAYNEQF
v_call: TRBV21-1; d_call: -; clone_size: -; cdr3_aa: ASLGLAGVFCANTGELF
v_call: TRBV11-1; d_call: TRBD2; clone_size: once; cdr3_aa: ASSPSGRAGETQY
v_call: TRBV19; d_call: -; clone_size: -; cdr3_aa: ASSIAWRHMNTEAF
v_call: TRBV7-2; d_call: TRBD1; clone_size: few; cdr3_aa: ASSRWTGGGSGANVLT
v_call: TRBV7-2; d_call: TRBD1; clone_size: -; cdr3_aa: ASSETGTANNEQF
v_call: TRBV30; d_call: -; clone_size: -; cdr3_aa: AWSPPPYTSGNTIY
v_call: TRBV27; d_call: TRBD1; clone_size: -; cdr3_aa: ASSRGTGGAETQY
v_call: TRBV18; d_call: -; clone_size: -; cdr3_aa: ASSPSTDEQY
v_call: TRBV15; d_call: -; clone_size: -; cdr3_aa: ATSRDGGTQGFEQY